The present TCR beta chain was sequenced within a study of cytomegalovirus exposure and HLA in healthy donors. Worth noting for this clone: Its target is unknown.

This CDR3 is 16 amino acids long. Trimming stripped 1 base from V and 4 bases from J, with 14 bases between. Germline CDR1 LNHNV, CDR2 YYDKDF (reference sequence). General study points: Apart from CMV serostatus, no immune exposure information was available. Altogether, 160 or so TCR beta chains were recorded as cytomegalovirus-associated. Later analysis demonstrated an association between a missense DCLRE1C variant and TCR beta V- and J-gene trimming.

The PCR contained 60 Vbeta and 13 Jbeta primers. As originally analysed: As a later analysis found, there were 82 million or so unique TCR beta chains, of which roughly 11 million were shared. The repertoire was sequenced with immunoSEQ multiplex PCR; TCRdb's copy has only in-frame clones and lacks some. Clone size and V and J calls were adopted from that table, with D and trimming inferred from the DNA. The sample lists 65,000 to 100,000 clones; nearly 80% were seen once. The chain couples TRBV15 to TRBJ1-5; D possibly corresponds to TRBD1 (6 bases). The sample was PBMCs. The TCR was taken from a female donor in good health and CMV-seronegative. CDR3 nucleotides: TGTGCCACCAGCAGAGCAGGGGAGGGTAGGAATCAGCCCCAGCATTTT. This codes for CATSRAGEGRNQPQHF. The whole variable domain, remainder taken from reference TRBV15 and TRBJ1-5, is DAMVIQNPRYQVTQFGKPVTLSCSQTLNHNVMYWYQQKSSQAPKLLFHYYDKDFNNEADTPDNFQSRRPNTSFCFLDIRSPGLGDTAMYLCATSRAGEGRNQPQHFGDGTRLSIL.